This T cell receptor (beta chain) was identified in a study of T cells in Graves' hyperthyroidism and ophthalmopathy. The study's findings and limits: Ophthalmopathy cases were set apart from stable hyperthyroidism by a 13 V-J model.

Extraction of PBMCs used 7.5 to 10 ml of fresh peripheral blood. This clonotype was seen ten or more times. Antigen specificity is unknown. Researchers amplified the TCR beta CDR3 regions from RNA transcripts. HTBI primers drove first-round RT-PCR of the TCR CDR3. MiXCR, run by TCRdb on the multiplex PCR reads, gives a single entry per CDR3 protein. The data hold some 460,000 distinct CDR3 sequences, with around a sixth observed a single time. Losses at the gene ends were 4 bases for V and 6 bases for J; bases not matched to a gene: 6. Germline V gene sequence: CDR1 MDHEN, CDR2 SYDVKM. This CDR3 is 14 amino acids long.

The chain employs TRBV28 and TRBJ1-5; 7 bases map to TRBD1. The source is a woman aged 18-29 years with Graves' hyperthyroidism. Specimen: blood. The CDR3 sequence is CASSSTGAGQPQHF. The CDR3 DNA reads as TGTGCCAGCAGTTCCACAGGGGCTGGTCAGCCCCAGCATTTT.